A single sample is the source of the 32 T cell receptor beta chains below, sequenced in a study of response to subunit inactivated influenza vaccine. TCRdb ran MiXCR on the RT-PCR reads and lists one entry per CDR3 protein. The top ten hold approximately 3% of the sample, which has about 540,000 distinct CDR3 sequences, approximately 20% seen once. This sample was also put to use in a study of T cells expressing NK-cell markers. As that study records: TCR beta libraries carry UMIs added by 5'RACE template switching.

The specimen was CD4+ T cells sorted from PBMCs, collected roughly 12 days after vaccination. The origin of the receptors is a man aged 45 to 65 who received an inactivated influenza vaccine.

The CDR3, as DNA: TGTGCCAGCGCGGGACCGGGAGGGCGGATTGTTTGGACCCAGTACTTC. It encodes CASAGPGGRIVWTQYF. The chain is built from TRBV21-1 and TRBJ2-5; TRBD2 is the table's D call and was not checked against the DNA. TRBV21-1 is noted as a pseudogene. This CDR3 is 16 amino acids long.

This clonotype was seen a few times. J is TRBJ2-7 and V is TRBV30, with no clear D. There are 13 residues in the CDR3. CDR1 and CDR2 from the germline V gene are GTSNPN and SVGIG (reference sequence). V dropped 5 bases and J dropped 3 bases, with 14 bases sitting between them. CDR3 region: CAWDDWINYEQYF. The CDR3 DNA is TGTGCCTGGGACGACTGGATAAACTACGAGCAGTACTTC. The full variable domain, with the rest looked up from reference TRBV30 and TRBJ2-7, is SQTIHQWPATLVQPVGSPLSLECTVEGTSNPNLYWYRQAAGRGLQLLFYSVGIGQISSEVPQNLSASRPQDRQFILSSKKLLLSDSGFYLCAWDDWINYEQYFGPGTRLTVT.

The CDR3 bases are TGCAGCGTTCTGACTAGCCTGACGCAGTATTTT. It specifies CSVLTSLTQYF. V usage is TRBV29-1 and J usage is TRBJ2-3; TRBD2 matches at 7 bases. Germline V CDR1 and CDR2: SQVTM, ANQGSEA. Trimming cost V 5 bases and J 9 bases; bases outside gene matches: 5. The CDR3 extends over 11 amino acids.

The chain links TRBV20-1 to TRBJ2-1; maybe TRBD2 (6 bases). There are 15 residues in the CDR3. Trimming cost V 8 bases and J 8 bases, with 25 bases left between them. Germline-derived CDR1 and CDR2 are DFQATT and SNEGSKA (reference sequence). The CDR3 sequence: CSTTGRETRKDEQFF. The CDR3 bases are TGCAGTACCACCGGAAGGGAGACTAGAAAGGATGAGCAGTTCTTC.

At least ten counts were recorded for this clonotype. The chain joins TRBV10-3 to TRBJ2-3, with TRBD1 identical over 7 bases. The CDR3 has 14 amino acids. Trimming took 6 bases from V and 1 from J; bases not matched to a gene: 4. Germline assignment: CDR1 ENHRY and CDR2 SYGVKD. The CDR3 sequence: CAIRDRSGTDTQYF. The CDR3 DNA reads TGTGCCATCAGGGACAGGTCCGGCACAGATACGCAGTATTTT.

The chain joins TRBV12-3 or TRBV12-4 to TRBJ1-1, with D unclear. The V gene lost 5 bases and the J gene lost 8 bases, with 12 bases spanning the gap. The CDR3 contains 12 residues. The CDR3 DNA is TGTGCCAGCAGTGCCCGATGGGGAGAAGCTTTCTTT. Its translation is CASSARWGEAFF.

This clonotype was seen a few times. The chain couples TRBV7-2 to TRBJ2-2; TRBD2 matches at 8 bases. Germline V gene data show CDR1 as SGHTA and CDR2 as FQGNSA. With V trimmed by 6 bases and J by 7 bases, 4 bases remained unmatched. The CDR3 contains 13 residues. As DNA, the CDR3 is TGTGCCAGCAGAGCGGGAGCTCACGGGGAGCTGTTTTTT. This encodes CASRAGAHGELFF.

V and J are TRBV5-1 and TRBJ1-2; 7 bases fit TRBD1. This CDR3 contains 14 residues. Germline CDR1 is SGHRS and CDR2 is YFSETQ. V gave up 4 bases and J gave up 4 bases; unmatched junction bases: 7. This CDR3 is CASSGTGVGYGYTF. Written as DNA, the CDR3 is TGCGCCAGCAGCGGAACAGGGGTCGGCTATGGCTACACCTTC.

The chain has TRBV29-1 and TRBJ1-2, with TRBD1 matching 11 bases. V lost 6 bases to trimming and J lost 6 bases; unmatched junction nucleotides: 15. This CDR3 region has 16 residues. CDR1 SQVTM and CDR2 ANQGSEA come from the germline V gene. The CDR3 DNA sequence: TGCAGCGTGGCCACCCCTGGACAGGGGGCACGCAATGGCTACACCTTC. It encodes CSVATPGQGARNGYTF.

This clonotype was seen a handful of times. The CDR3 DNA reads as TGTGCCAGCAGTAGGGGGAGGGCCTTCGACGAGCAGTACTTC. Protein: CASSRGRAFDEQYF. The chain carries TRBV6-1 and TRBJ2-7; a weak D match, TRBD2 (7 bases). V lost 5 bases and J lost 5, with 16 bases in between. Germline assignment: CDR1 MNHNS and CDR2 SASEGT. This CDR3 is 14 amino acids long.

The rearrangement joins TRBV7-3 to TRBJ2-1; D is unclear. V was cut by 5 bases and J by 5 bases, with 10 bases left in between. This CDR3 has 13 residues. CDR1 is SGHTA and CDR2 is FQGTGA in the germline V gene. CDR3 DNA sequence: TGTGCCAGCAGCCCCCCCAACCACAATGAGCAGTTCTTC. It translates to CASSPPNHNEQFF.

This clonotype came up a few times. The V gene is TRBV5-1, the J gene TRBJ2-1, with 9 bases fitting TRBD1. With V trimmed by 1 base and J by 7 bases, 3 bases remained unmatched. This CDR3 has 14 residues. CDR1 is SGHRS and CDR2 is YFSETQ in the germline V gene. The DNA of the CDR3 is TGCGCCAGCAGCTTGTTCGGACAGGGGAATGAGCAGTTCTTC. Its translation is CASSLFGQGNEQFF.

There are many counts of this clonotype. The gene calls are TRBV7-9 and TRBJ2-2; D is ambiguous. Per germline, CDR1 SEHNR and CDR2 FQNEAQ (reference sequence). Trimming took off 0 bases at V and 10 bases at J, with 15 bases between the two ends. CDR3 size: 15 residues. The CDR3 DNA reads as TGTGCCAGCAGCTTAGCGCGAGGAAACTTGGAGGAGCTGTTTTTT. Its translation is CASSLARGNLEELFF.

The chain recombines TRBV6-2 or TRBV6-3 with TRBJ2-1; 12 bases are a match to TRBD1. The ends lost 6 bases at V and 8 bases at J; junction bases unmatched: 11. The CDR3 contains 16 residues. CDR1 is MNHEY, CDR2 SVGEGT, per germline. The CDR3 region is CASSRAGTGGFDEQFF. The CDR3 DNA reads TGTGCCAGCAGCCGAGCGGGGACAGGGGGCTTCGATGAGCAGTTCTTC.

The chain links TRBV12-3 or TRBV12-4 to TRBJ1-4; 7 bases are shared with TRBD1. This CDR3 is built from 15 residues. Losses at the gene ends were 3 bases for V and 3 bases for J; bases not matched to a gene: 4. The CDR3 sequence: CASSFSQGANEKLFF. CDR3 DNA: TGTGCCAGCAGTTTCTCGCAGGGGGCTAATGAAAAACTGTTTTTT.

V and J are TRBV10-2 and TRBJ1-1, with D possibly TRBD1 on 5 matching bases. V lost 9 bases and J lost 5, with 10 bases in between. CDR1 WSHSY and CDR2 SAAADI come from the germline V gene. The CDR3 has 11 amino acids. CDR3 amino acids: CASTQGTEAFF. CDR3 nucleotide sequence: TGCGCCAGTACTCAGGGTACTGAAGCTTTCTTT.

This clonotype was picked up a small number of times. V is TRBV5-1 and J is TRBJ2-2, with 11 bases fitting TRBD2. CDR1 SGHRS and CDR2 YFSETQ come from the germline V gene. This CDR3 contains 16 residues. Germline trimming cut 1 base from V and 4 bases from J; bases unmatched to any gene: 3. CDR3 protein: CASSLPGTSGTGELFF. The CDR3 DNA is TGCGCCAGCAGCTTGCCCGGGACTAGCGGCACCGGGGAGCTGTTTTTT.

This rearrangement joins TRBV28 to TRBJ2-7; 12 bases are a match to TRBD1. The junction had 8 bases not matched to a gene; V was cut back by 4 bases and J by 7 bases. The germline V gene has CDR1 MDHEN and CDR2 SYDVKM. The CDR3 spans 15 residues. CDR3 sequence reads: CASSSPGTGGHEQYF. The CDR3, as DNA: TGTGCCAGCAGTTCCCCCGGGACAGGGGGCCATGAGCAGTACTTC.

A word on this clonotype: Compared with germline, one end of the junction differs, possibly owing to a read error. CDR3 nucleotides: TGCAGTGCTAGATCCCCAGCCAGCCAAGAGACCCAGTGCTTC. Translating gives CSARSPASQETQCF. The chain has TRBV20-1 and TRBJ2-5; D gene ambiguous. The CDR3 runs to 14 residues. The germline gives CDR1 DFQATT, CDR2 SNEGSKA (reference sequence).

This sequence joins TRBV3-1 and TRBJ2-1, with 9 bases fitting TRBD1. With 2 bases clipped from V and 14 bases from J, the junction kept 7 bases outside the gene matches. Germline lookup yields CDR1 LGHDT and CDR2 YNNKEL (reference sequence). The CDR3 contains 13 residues. CDR3 sequence: CASSQTGGAMEFF. The DNA for the CDR3 is TGTGCCAGCAGCCAAACAGGGGGCGCAATGGAGTTCTTC.

The V call is TRBV9, the J call TRBJ2-1, with D possibly being TRBD2 (7 bases). The V and J ends lost 0 bases and 10 bases respectively, with 11 bases between them. This CDR3 is built from 13 residues. Germline V lookup: CDR1 SGDLS, CDR2 YYNGEE. Written as DNA, the CDR3 is TGTGCCAGCAGCGTAGCGGGGGGCCTGGAGCAGTTCTTC. The encoded protein is CASSVAGGLEQFF.

This clonotype came up a few times. The chain has TRBV28 and TRBJ1-5; possible D gene TRBD1, 6 bases. The V end was cut by 6 bases, the J end by 5 bases, with 17 bases between. The CDR3 has 15 residues. From germline, CDR1 is MDHEN and CDR2 SYDVKM. Written as DNA, the CDR3 is TGTGCCAGCAGACCGAACAGGGAGAGGCATCAGCCCCAGCATTTT. This translates into CASRPNRERHQPQHF.

The sample holds a few counts of this clonotype. V and J are TRBV6-1 and TRBJ2-3; 7 positions match TRBD2. Per germline, CDR1 MNHNS and CDR2 SASEGT. This CDR3 is 15 amino acids long. Unmatched junction bases numbered 8, after V lost 8 bases and J lost 0 bases. The CDR3 DNA reads TGTGCCAGCGGAATGGCGGGAGCGAGCACAGATACGCAGTATTTT. It specifies CASGMAGASTDTQYF.

In this sample, this clonotype turned up a few times. The chain links TRBV20-1 to TRBJ2-1, with 8 bases that match TRBD2. The V gene end was trimmed by 3 bases and the J gene end by 2 bases; junction bases not matched to a gene: 9. CDR3 length: 16 residues. Germline-derived CDR1 and CDR2 are DFQATT and SNEGSKA (reference sequence). As DNA, the CDR3 is TGCAGTGCTAGCAGCAGCGGGAGATTCCCCTACAATGAGCAGTTCTTC. Translated, it gives CSASSSGRFPYNEQFF.

This clonotype has a handful of counts. The V gene is TRBV20-1, the J gene TRBJ2-7, with TRBD1 matching over 9 bases. This CDR3 is built from 14 residues. Germline V gene data show CDR1 as DFQATT and CDR2 as SNEGSKA (reference sequence). The CDR3 DNA sequence: TGCAGGCCTTCGGGGGACAGGGTCACCTACGAGCAGTACTTC. This translates into CRPSGDRVTYEQYF.

The V call is TRBV4-3, the J call TRBJ1-2; D is undetermined. The V gene lost 4 bases and the J gene lost 2 bases, with 8 bases spanning the gap. This CDR3 is 13 amino acids long. Germline CDR1 reads LGHNA; CDR2 reads YSLEER. CDR3 bases: TGCGCCAGCAGCCCGGAACGGAACTATGGCTACACCTTC. This encodes CASSPERNYGYTF.

This clonotype was detected ten times or more. V and J are TRBV5-1 and TRBJ2-7; maybe TRBD2 (5 bases). V was trimmed by 2 bases and J by 3 bases, leaving 9 bases between them. Germline V lookup: CDR1 SGHRS, CDR2 YFSETQ. CDR3 size: 13 residues. CDR3 DNA sequence: TGCGCCAGCAGCTTTGGTAGCGACTACGAGCAGTACTTC. Encoded protein: CASSFGSDYEQYF.

In its sample, this clonotype was seen a few times. This chain connects TRBV20-1 to TRBJ1-1, with a tentative D call TRBD1 (5 bases). CDR1 and CDR2 (germline): DFQATT, SNEGSKA (reference sequence). This CDR3 comprises 14 residues. Between the trimmed V and J ends, which lost 0 bases and 4 bases, there was a span of 12 bases. For the CDR3, the DNA is TGCAGTGCTAGAGATCGGGGGGGGGTCACTGAAGCTTTCTTT. Residues: CSARDRGGVTEAFF.

This CDR3 reads CASSLGLAEKLFF. DNA for the CDR3: TGTGCCAGCAGCTTAGGTCTTGCGGAAAAACTGTTTTTT. The J gene is TRBJ1-4, the V gene TRBV7-2; D gene unclear. CDR3 size: 13 residues. Germline assignment: CDR1 SGHTA and CDR2 FQGNSA. Between the trimmed V and J ends, which lost 1 base and 8 bases, there was a span of 8 bases. Supplemented by reference TRBV7-2 and TRBJ1-4, the full variable domain reads GAGVSQSPSNKVTEKGKDVELRCDPISGHTALYWYRQSLGQGLEFLIYFQGNSAPDKSGLPSDRFSAERTGGSVSTLTIQRTQQEDSAVYLCASSLGLAEKLFFGSGTQLSVL.

CDR3 bases: TGCAGTGCTAGACCCCCTAGCGGGGGAGCAAGGGAGACCCAGTACTTC. It is translated as CSARPPSGGARETQYF. V and J are TRBV20-1 and TRBJ2-5; TRBD2 agrees at 10 bases. The V gene end was trimmed by 2 bases and the J gene end by 5 bases; junction bases not matched to a gene: 11. The CDR3 covers 16 residues. Germline V gene lookup returns CDR1 DFQATT and CDR2 SNEGSKA (reference sequence).

The chain employs TRBV29-1 and TRBJ1-1; 7 bases map to TRBD1. Trimming removed 6 bases from V and 1 base from J; junction bases left unmatched: 8. The CDR3 loop spans 14 amino acids. Germline-derived CDR1 and CDR2 are SQVTM and ANQGSEA. In DNA, the CDR3 is TGCAGCGTGGCAACAGGGGCAACGAACACTGAAGCTTTCTTT. Protein: CSVATGATNTEAFF.

This clonotype was seen only a few times. The chain has TRBV24-1 and TRBJ2-2; 9 positions match TRBD1. CDR1 and CDR2 from the germline V gene are KGHDR and SFDVKD. With V trimmed by 1 base and J by 4 bases, 3 bases remained unmatched. CDR3 length: 16 residues. CDR3 in DNA: TGTGCCACCAGTGATTTAGGGACAGGGCCCACCGGGGAGCTGTTTTTT. Its protein is CATSDLGTGPTGELFF.